The rows below give T cell receptor beta chains drawn from one sample of a study of T cells in Graves' hyperthyroidism and ophthalmopathy. TCRdb independently ran MiXCR on the multiplex PCR reads; one entry per CDR3 protein. The sample shows around 250,000 distinct CDR3 sequences, roughly 15% of them seen only once. The source material was blood. The receptors here all came from a woman between 40 and 55 years old with Graves' hyperthyroidism that later progressed to Graves' ophthalmopathy. Each CDR3 is given with its conserved first and last residue. A D gene is named only where the DNA matches it firmly. Only part of the rows carry a size: once, few, many, or a class if the clone is expanded.

D gene: NA; clone size: NA; V gene: TRBV25-1; J gene: TRBJ2-7; CDR3 DNA: TGTGCCAGCAGTGAACCCGGGCCAGTGAACGAGCAGTACTTC; CDR3 protein: CASSEPGPVNEQYF
D gene: NA; clone size: many; V gene: TRBV28; J gene: TRBJ2-1; CDR3 DNA: TGTGCCAGCAGTCCGGCAGGGGGGGGATCCTACAATGAGCAGTTCTTC; CDR3 protein: CASSPAGGGSYNEQFF
D gene: NA; clone size: many; V gene: TRBV19; J gene: TRBJ1-1; CDR3 DNA: TGTGCCAGTAGTAAGGAGGGTATGGGTACTGAAGCTTTCTTT; CDR3 protein: CASSKEGMGTEAFF
D gene: TRBD2; clone size: NA; V gene: TRBV12-3/TRBV12-4; J gene: TRBJ2-3; CDR3 DNA: TGTGCCAGCACCCCGGTCGGGGACTACACAGATACGCAGTATTTT; CDR3 protein: CASTPVGDYTDTQYF
D gene: NA; clone size: NA; V gene: TRBV7-4; J gene: TRBJ1-1; CDR3 DNA: TGTGCCAGCAGCTTAGTCGGCAGCGGCACTGAAGCTTTCTTT; CDR3 protein: CASSLVGSGTEAFF
D gene: TRBD1; clone size: many; V gene: TRBV28; J gene: TRBJ2-7; CDR3 DNA: TGTGCCAGCAGTGGAAACTACAGGGGTGGCACCTCCTACGAGCAGTACTTC; CDR3 protein: CASSGNYRGGTSYEQYF
D gene: TRBD2; clone size: many; V gene: TRBV28; J gene: TRBJ2-7; CDR3 DNA: TGTGCCAGCAGGTACGGGAGGGCCGCCTACGAGCAGTACTTC; CDR3 protein: CASRYGRAAYEQYF
D gene: NA; clone size: NA; V gene: TRBV7-2; J gene: TRBJ1-3; CDR3 DNA: TGTGCCAGCAGCCAGGACACCTACTCTGGAAACACCATATATTTT; CDR3 protein: CASSQDTYSGNTIYF
D gene: NA; clone size: many; V gene: TRBV7-2; J gene: TRBJ2-7; CDR3 DNA: TGTGCCAGCAGCTTAATGAGGGAAACCTACGAGCAGTACTTC; CDR3 protein: CASSLMRETYEQYF
D gene: TRBD2; clone size: many; V gene: TRBV28; J gene: TRBJ2-2; CDR3 DNA: TGTGCCAGCAGTTTAGTAGCGGGAGGGAACACCGGGGAGCTGTTTTTT; CDR3 protein: CASSLVAGGNTGELFF
D gene: NA; clone size: NA; V gene: TRBV2; J gene: TRBJ1-2; CDR3 DNA: TGTGCCAGCAGTGGGAGATTCCTAACCTCCTATGGCTACACCTTC; CDR3 protein: CASSGRFLTSYGYTF
D gene: NA; clone size: many; V gene: TRBV20-1; J gene: TRBJ2-1; CDR3 DNA: TGCAGTGCTAGAGATAGGGCGGTCAAACTGGACCTCGAGCAGTTCTTC; CDR3 protein: CSARDRAVKLDLEQFF
D gene: TRBD1; clone size: NA; V gene: TRBV4-1; J gene: TRBJ2-7; CDR3 DNA: TGCGCCAGCAGCCAAGCGGGAATGAGGACAGGGGGGAACTACGAGCAGTACTTC; CDR3 protein: CASSQAGMRTGGNYEQYF
D gene: TRBD2; clone size: many; V gene: TRBV7-3; J gene: TRBJ2-3; CDR3 DNA: TGTGCCAGCAGCACCCGACTAGCGGGGCACGATACGCAGTATTTT; CDR3 protein: CASSTRLAGHDTQYF
D gene: NA; clone size: NA; V gene: TRBV15; J gene: TRBJ2-1; CDR3 DNA: TGTGCCATTAGCAGAGTCTCCACCGTGGGCTATGAGCAGTTCTTC; CDR3 protein: CAISRVSTVGYEQFF
D gene: NA; clone size: NA; V gene: TRBV2; J gene: TRBJ2-7; CDR3 DNA: TGTGCCACCAGTGATTCGGGCAGGGTCAGGCCCCCCTACGAGCAGTACTTC; CDR3 protein: CATSDSGRVRPPYEQYF
D gene: NA; clone size: NA; V gene: TRBV5-1; J gene: TRBJ2-1; CDR3 DNA: TGCGCCAGCAGCTTGGAGGGCCAAGGGTACAATGAGCAGTTCTTC; CDR3 protein: CASSLEGQGYNEQFF
D gene: NA; clone size: many; V gene: TRBV7-2; J gene: TRBJ2-7; CDR3 DNA: TGTGCCAGCAGCTCCACGGGACGTCGTGCGGATTTTTACGAGCAGTACTTC; CDR3 protein: CASSSTGRRADFYEQYF
D gene: NA; clone size: many; V gene: TRBV28; J gene: TRBJ1-4; CDR3 DNA: TGTGCCAGCAGCTATGGGTGGGGAGGAACTAATGAAAAACTGTTTTTT; CDR3 protein: CASSYGWGGTNEKLFF
D gene: TRBD2; clone size: many; V gene: TRBV12-3/TRBV12-4; J gene: TRBJ2-2; CDR3 DNA: TGTGCCAGCACCCCGACTAGCGGGGGAGCTGGGGAGCTGTTTTTT; CDR3 protein: CASTPTSGGAGELFF
D gene: NA; clone size: many; V gene: TRBV3-1; J gene: TRBJ2-7; CDR3 DNA: TGTGCCAGCAGCCCAGACAGAGCCTCCCGGAGGGAGCAGTACTTC; CDR3 protein: CASSPDRASRREQYF
D gene: TRBD1; clone size: many; V gene: TRBV6-1; J gene: TRBJ2-3; CDR3 DNA: TGTGCCACCCAGACAGGGGGAAAGGCAGATACGCAGTATTTT; CDR3 protein: CATQTGGKADTQYF
D gene: TRBD2; clone size: NA; V gene: TRBV20-1; J gene: TRBJ2-2; CDR3 DNA: TGCAGTGCTACTACTAGCGGGAGTATTACCGGGGAGCTGTTTTTT; CDR3 protein: CSATTSGSITGELFF
D gene: NA; clone size: many; V gene: TRBV15; J gene: TRBJ2-3; CDR3 DNA: TGTGCCACCAGCAGAGATGTTCGAAAAGATACGCAGTATTTT; CDR3 protein: CATSRDVRKDTQYF